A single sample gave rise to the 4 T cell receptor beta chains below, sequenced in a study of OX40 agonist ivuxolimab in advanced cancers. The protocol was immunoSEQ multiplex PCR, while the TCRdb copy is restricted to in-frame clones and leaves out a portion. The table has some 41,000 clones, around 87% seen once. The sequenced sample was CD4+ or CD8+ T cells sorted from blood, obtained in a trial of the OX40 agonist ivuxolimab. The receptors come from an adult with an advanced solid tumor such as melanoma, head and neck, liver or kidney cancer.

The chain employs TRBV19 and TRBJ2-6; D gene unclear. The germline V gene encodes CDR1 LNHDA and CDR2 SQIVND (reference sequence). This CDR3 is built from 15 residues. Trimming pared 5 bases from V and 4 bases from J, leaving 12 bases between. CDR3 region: CASSPPLGGANVLTF. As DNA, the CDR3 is TGTGCCAGTAGTCCCCCCCTAGGAGGGGCCAACGTCCTGACTTTC.

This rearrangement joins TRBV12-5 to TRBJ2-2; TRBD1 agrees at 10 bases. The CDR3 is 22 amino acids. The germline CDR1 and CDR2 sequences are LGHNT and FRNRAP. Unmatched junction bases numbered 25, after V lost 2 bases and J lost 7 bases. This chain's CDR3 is CASGLLRSIGQGVSRHIGELFF. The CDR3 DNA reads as TGTGCTAGTGGTTTGCTTCGTTCGATAGGACAGGGGGTGTCACGGCACATCGGGGAGCTGTTTTTT.

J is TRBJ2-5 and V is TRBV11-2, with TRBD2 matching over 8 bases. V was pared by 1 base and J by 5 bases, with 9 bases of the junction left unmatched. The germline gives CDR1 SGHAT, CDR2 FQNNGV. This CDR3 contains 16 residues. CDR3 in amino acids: CASSLAASGRGETQYF. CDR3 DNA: TGTGCCAGCAGCTTAGCCGCCAGCGGGAGAGGGGAGACCCAGTACTTC. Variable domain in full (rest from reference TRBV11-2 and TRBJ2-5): EAGVAQSPRYKIIEKRQSVAFWCNPISGHATLYWYQQILGQGPKLLIQFQNNGVVDDSQLPKDRFSAERLKGVDSTLKIQPAKLEDSAVYLCASSLAASGRGETQYFGPGTRLLVL.

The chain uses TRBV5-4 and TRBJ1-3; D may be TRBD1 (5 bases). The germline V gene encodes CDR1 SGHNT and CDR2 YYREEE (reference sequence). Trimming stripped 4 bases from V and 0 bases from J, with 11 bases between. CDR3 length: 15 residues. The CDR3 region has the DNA TGTGCCAGCAGCCGGGGCGGGAGCTCTGGAAACACCATATATTTT. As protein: CASSRGGSSGNTIYF.